The 10 T cell receptor beta chains below were found in one sample sequenced in a study of blood T cell repertoires in COVID-19. Assay used: immunoSEQ multiplex PCR; TCRdb lists only in-frame clones, some missing. In the table there are roughly 340,000 clones, 88% of which are singletons. The sequenced sample consisted of peripheral blood. The receptors derive from a woman aged 65 to 85 with COVID-19, enrolled during active disease.

V gene TRBV5-1 combines with J gene TRBJ1-1; 7 nucleotides agree with TRBD1. Germline loops: CDR1 SGHRS, CDR2 YFSETQ. After removal of 4 bases from V and 4 bases from J, the junction contained 13 bases not matched to a gene. This CDR3 has 16 amino acids. The CDR3 protein is CASSRDRVSDGTEAFF. The CDR3 DNA reads as TGCGCCAGCAGCCGTGACAGGGTTAGCGACGGCACTGAAGCTTTCTTT. Together with reference TRBV5-1 and TRBJ1-1, the CDR3 gives the full variable domain: KAGVTQTPRYLIKTRGQQVTLSCSPISGHRSVSWYQQTPGQGLQFLFEYFSETQRNKGNFPGRFSGRQFSNSRSEMNVSTLELGDSALYLCASSRDRVSDGTEAFFGQGTRLTVV.

Here the CDR3 DNA reads TGTGCCAGCGGGACAGGGGAAAATAGCAATCAGCCCCAGCATTTT. This codes for CASGTGENSNQPQHF. The rearrangement joins TRBV5-8 to TRBJ1-5, with 10 nucleotides matching TRBD1. Trimming removed 7 bases from V and 0 bases from J; junction bases left unmatched: 4. The CDR3 contains 15 residues. CDR1 is SGHTS and CDR2 is YDEGEE in the germline V gene.

The gene calls are TRBV28 and TRBJ1-4, with 10 bases identical to TRBD1. This CDR3 region has 16 residues. CDR1 and CDR2 (germline): MDHEN, SYDVKM. Trimming took 5 bases from V and 10 from J; bases not matched to a gene: 13. The CDR3 sequence: CASSRQGAVVGRKLFF. The CDR3 DNA reads as TGTGCCAGCAGTCGACAGGGGGCCGTGGTTGGTCGAAAACTGTTTTTT.

This chain uses TRBV9 with TRBJ2-5; maybe TRBD2 (6 bases). In germline, CDR1 is SGDLS, CDR2 YYNGEE. The CDR3 totals 16 residues. V lost 0 bases and J 9 bases, leaving 21 bases between the germline ends. CDR3 nucleotides: TGTGCCAGCAGCGTAGCTTCCCTAGCACCCACGGGGGCCCAGTACTTC. This encodes CASSVASLAPTGAQYF.

The chain links TRBV19 to TRBJ2-1; 10 nucleotides line up with TRBD2. The CDR3 is 14 amino acids. Germline V gene lookup returns CDR1 LNHDA and CDR2 SQIVND (reference sequence). V dropped 3 bases and J dropped 12; count of bases not matched to a gene: 8. CDR3 nucleotide sequence: TGTGCCAGTAGTATCAGGAGCGGGGGGGCCCTGCAGTTCTTC. This gives the protein CASSIRSGGALQFF.

The chain employs TRBV18 and TRBJ1-3; D not certain. Germline V gene data show CDR1 as KGHSH and CDR2 as LQKENI. Trimming removed 0 bases at V and 8 bases at J, with 8 bases between. The CDR3 totals 13 residues. CDR3 DNA sequence: TGTGCCAGCTCACCACCGAGGGATGACACCATATATTTT. Translating gives CASSPPRDDTIYF.

The V and J genes are TRBV21-1 and TRBJ1-5. TRBV21-1 is classified as a pseudogene. CDR3 length: 16 residues. In DNA form, the CDR3 reads TGTGCCAGCAGCAAAGATCCGTATTTAGGCAATCAGCCCCAGCATTTT. This encodes CASSKDPYLGNQPQHF.

The rearrangement uses TRBV3-1 (or the pseudogene TRBV3-2) and TRBJ2-3; no firm D call. This CDR3 is 14 amino acids long. Germline V gene data show CDR1 as LGHDT and CDR2 as YNNKEL (reference sequence). Trimming left V 4 bases short and J 6 bases short, with 14 bases between. The CDR3 bases are TGTGCCAGCAGCCCTGGTGGCTTCAGGGATACGCAGTATTTT. This gives the protein CASSPGGFRDTQYF.

This chain uses TRBV30 with TRBJ2-2; 9 nucleotides match TRBD1. V lost 0 bases and J lost 7; bases outside the gene matches: 3. There are 14 residues in the CDR3. The germline V gene has CDR1 GTSNPN and CDR2 SVGIG (reference sequence). The CDR3 spells CAWSVDRGVGELFF. CDR3 coding DNA: TGTGCCTGGAGTGTGGACAGGGGTGTCGGGGAGCTGTTTTTT.

The chain uses TRBV2 and TRBJ2-1; 10 bases match TRBD1. Germline CDR1 is SNHLY and CDR2 is FYNNEI. The CDR3 spans 14 residues. Trimming cost V 6 bases and J 7 bases; bases outside gene matches: 6. The CDR3 spells CASRRTGGVNEQFF. The CDR3 region has the DNA TGTGCCAGCAGGCGGACAGGGGGGGTGAATGAGCAGTTCTTC. The variable domain in full, completed from reference TRBV2 and TRBJ2-1, reads EPEVTQTPSHQVTQMGQEVILRCVPISNHLYFYWYRQILGQKVEFLVSFYNNEISEKSEIFDDQFSVERPDGSNFTLKIRSTKLEDSAMYFCASRRTGGVNEQFFGPGTRLTVL.